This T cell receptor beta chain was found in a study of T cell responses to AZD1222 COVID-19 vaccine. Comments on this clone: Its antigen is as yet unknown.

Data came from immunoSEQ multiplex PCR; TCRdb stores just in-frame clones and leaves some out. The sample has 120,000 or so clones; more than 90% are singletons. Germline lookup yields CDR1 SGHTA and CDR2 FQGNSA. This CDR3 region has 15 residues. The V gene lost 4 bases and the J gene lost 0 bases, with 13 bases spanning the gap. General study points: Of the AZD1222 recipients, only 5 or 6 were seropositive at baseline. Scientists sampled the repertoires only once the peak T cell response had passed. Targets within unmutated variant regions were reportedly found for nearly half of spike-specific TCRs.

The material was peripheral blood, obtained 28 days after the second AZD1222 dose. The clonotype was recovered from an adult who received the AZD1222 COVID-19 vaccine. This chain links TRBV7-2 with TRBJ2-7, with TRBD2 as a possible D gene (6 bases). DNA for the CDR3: TGTGCCAGCAGCTACGGGACTGGGAGCTCCTACGAGCAGTACTTC. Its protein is CASSYGTGSSYEQYF. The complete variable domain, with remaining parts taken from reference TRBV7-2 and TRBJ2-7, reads GAGVSQSPSNKVTEKGKDVELRCDPISGHTALYWYRQSLGQGLEFLIYFQGNSAPDKSGLPSDRFSAERTGGSVSTLTIQRTQQEDSAVYLCASSYGTGSSYEQYFGPGTRLTVT.